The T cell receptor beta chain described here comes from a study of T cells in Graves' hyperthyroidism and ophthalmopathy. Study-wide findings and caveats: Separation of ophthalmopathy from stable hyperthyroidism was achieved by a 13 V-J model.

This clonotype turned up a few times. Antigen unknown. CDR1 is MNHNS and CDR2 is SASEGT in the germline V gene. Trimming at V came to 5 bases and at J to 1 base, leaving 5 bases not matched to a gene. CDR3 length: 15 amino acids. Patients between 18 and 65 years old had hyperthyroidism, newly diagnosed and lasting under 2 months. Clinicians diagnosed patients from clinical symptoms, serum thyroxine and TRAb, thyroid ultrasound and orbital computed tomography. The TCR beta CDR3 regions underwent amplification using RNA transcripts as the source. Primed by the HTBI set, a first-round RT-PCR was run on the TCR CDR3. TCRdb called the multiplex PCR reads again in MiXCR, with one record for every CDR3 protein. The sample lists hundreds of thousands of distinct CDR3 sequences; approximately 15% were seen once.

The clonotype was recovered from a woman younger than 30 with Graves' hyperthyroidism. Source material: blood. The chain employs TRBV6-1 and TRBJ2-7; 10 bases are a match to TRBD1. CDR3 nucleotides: TGTGCCAGCAGTACCGGGACAGGGGTTTCCTACGAGCAGTACTTC. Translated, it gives CASSTGTGVSYEQYF.